Sequencing of this T cell receptor (beta chain) was carried out in a study of cytomegalovirus exposure and HLA in healthy donors. General observations from the study: In an earlier analysis, in some 540 donors, most V segments appeared productive either ~87% or ~30% of the time. The authors later found most CMV-associated TCR beta chains appeared HLA-restricted. A later look showed TCR association rates differing by HLA locus, highest for DRB1 and lowest for HLA-C.

Comment on this clone: Antigen unknown.

The V end was cut by 6 bases, the J end by 5 bases, with 8 bases between. The CDR3 consists of 11 residues. Per the germline V gene, CDR1 is SEHNR and CDR2 is FQNEAQ (reference sequence). Primers included in the PCR were 60 Vbeta and 13 Jbeta primers. This table comes from immunoSEQ multiplex PCR, and its TCRdb copy is limited to in-frame clones, with some not included. The table lists approximately 90,000 clones, roughly 70% of them singletons. The clonotype originates from a man aged 35 to 55 in good health and CMV-seronegative. Sample: PBMCs. V and J are TRBV7-9 and TRBJ2-7; D is uncertain. In DNA form, the CDR3 reads TGTGCCAGCAGAAGCACCCACGAGCAGTACTTC. Translation gives CASRSTHEQYF.